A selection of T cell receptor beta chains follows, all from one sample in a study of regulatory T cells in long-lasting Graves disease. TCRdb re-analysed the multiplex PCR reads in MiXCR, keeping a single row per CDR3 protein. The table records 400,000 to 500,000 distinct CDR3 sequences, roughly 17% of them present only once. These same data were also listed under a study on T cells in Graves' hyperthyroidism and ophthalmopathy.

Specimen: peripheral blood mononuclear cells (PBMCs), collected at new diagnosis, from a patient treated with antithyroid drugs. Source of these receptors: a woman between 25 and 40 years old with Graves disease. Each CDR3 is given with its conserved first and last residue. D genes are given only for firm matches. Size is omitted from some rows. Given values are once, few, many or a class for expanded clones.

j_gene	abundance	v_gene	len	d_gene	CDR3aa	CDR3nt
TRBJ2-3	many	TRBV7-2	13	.	CASSLMEADTQYF	TGTGCCAGCAGCTTAATGGAGGCAGATACGCAGTATTTT
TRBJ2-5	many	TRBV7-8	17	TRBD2	CASSLRGLAGGMETQYF	TGTGCCAGCAGCTTACGGGGACTAGCGGGAGGGATGGAGACCCAGTACTTC
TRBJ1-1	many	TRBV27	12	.	CASSRPGLEAFF	TGTGCCAGCAGTCGCCCAGGGTTGGAAGCTTTCTTT
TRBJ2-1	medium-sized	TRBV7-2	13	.	CASSLGRNNEQFF	TGTGCCAGCAGCTTAGGTAGAAACAATGAGCAGTTCTTC
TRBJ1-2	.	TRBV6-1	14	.	CASRVRTGKYGYTF	TGTGCCAGCAGGGTTCGAACAGGGAAGTATGGCTACACCTTC
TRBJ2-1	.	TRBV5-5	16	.	CASPTRGLPSNNEQFF	TGTGCCAGCCCGACCCGGGGACTCCCCAGCAACAATGAGCAGTTCTTC
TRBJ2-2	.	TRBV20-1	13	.	CSARWENTGELFF	TGCAGTGCTAGATGGGAGAACACCGGGGAGCTGTTTTTT
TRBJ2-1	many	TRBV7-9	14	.	CASSWAMSYNEQFF	TGTGCCAGCAGCTGGGCGATGTCCTACAATGAGCAGTTCTTC
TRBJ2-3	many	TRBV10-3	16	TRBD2	CAISDSEREGADTQYF	TGTGCCATCAGTGACTCCGAGCGGGAGGGGGCAGATACGCAGTATTTT
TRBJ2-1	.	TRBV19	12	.	CASRQGYNEQFF	TGTGCCAGTAGGCAGGGCTACAATGAGCAGTTCTTC
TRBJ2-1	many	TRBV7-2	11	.	CASSLHDEQFF	TGTGCCAGCAGCTTACACGATGAGCAGTTCTTC
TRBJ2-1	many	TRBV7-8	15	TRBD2	CASILRASGSNEQFF	TGTGCCAGCATCCTCAGGGCTAGCGGGAGTAATGAGCAGTTCTTC
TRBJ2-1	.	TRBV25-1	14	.	CASSRGLVYNEQFF	TGTGCCAGCAGCAGGGGCCTAGTTTACAATGAGCAGTTCTTC
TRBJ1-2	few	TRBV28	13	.	CASSLRSAYGYTF	TGTGCCAGCAGTTTACGGTCAGCCTATGGCTACACCTTC
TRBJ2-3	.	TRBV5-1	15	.	CASSFGGSSTDTQYF	TGCGCCAGCAGCTTTGGAGGGTCTAGCACAGATACGCAGTATTTT
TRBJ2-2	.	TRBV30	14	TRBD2	CACRLAGGIGELFF	TGTGCCTGTAGACTAGCGGGAGGAATCGGGGAGCTGTTTTTT
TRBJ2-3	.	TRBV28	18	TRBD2	CASSQTNSGTSRRDTQYF	TGTGCCAGCAGTCAGACAAATAGCGGGACCTCCAGGCGAGATACGCAGTATTTT
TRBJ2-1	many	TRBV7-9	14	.	CASSLGSPYNEQFF	TGTGCCAGCAGTTTGGGCAGCCCCTACAATGAGCAGTTCTTC
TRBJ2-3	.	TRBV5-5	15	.	CASSSPVERTDTQYF	TGTGCCAGCAGCTCACCAGTAGAGCGCACAGATACGCAGTATTTT
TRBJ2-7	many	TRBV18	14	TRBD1	CASSTGTGKYEQYF	TGTGCCAGCTCAACCGGGACAGGGAAATACGAGCAGTACTTC
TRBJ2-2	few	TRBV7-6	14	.	CASRGDVNTGELFF	TGTGCCAGCAGGGGGGACGTCAACACCGGGGAGCTGTTTTTT
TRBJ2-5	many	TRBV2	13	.	CASLQSEKETQYF	TGTGCCAGTTTACAGAGCGAAAAGGAGACCCAGTACTTC
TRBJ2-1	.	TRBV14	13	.	CASSQQVYNEQFF	TGTGCCAGCAGCCAACAGGTCTACAATGAGCAGTTCTTC
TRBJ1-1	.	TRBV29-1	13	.	CSVELIPLPEAFF	TGCAGCGTTGAATTGATCCCGTTGCCTGAAGCTTTCTTT
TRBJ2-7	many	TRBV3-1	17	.	CASSQGRRTPRGYEQYF	TGTGCCAGCAGCCAAGGAAGACGCACCCCGAGGGGCTACGAGCAGTACTTC
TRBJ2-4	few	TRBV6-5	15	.	CASSSPHLAKNIQYF	TGTGCCAGCAGTTCCCCCCACCTAGCCAAAAACATTCAGTACTTC
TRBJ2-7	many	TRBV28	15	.	CASSLGTLSSYEQYF	TGTGCCAGCAGCCTCGGGACGCTAAGCTCCTACGAGCAGTACTTC
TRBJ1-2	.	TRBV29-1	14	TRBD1	CSAEPGTGLYGYTF	TGCAGCGCCGAACCTGGGACAGGCCTGTATGGCTACACCTTC
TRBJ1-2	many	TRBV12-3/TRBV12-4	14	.	CASSLRGNADGCTF	TGTGCCAGCAGTTTAAGGGGAAACGCGGATGGCTGCACCTTC
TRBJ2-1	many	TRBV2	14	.	CASPTSSSYNEQFF	TGTGCCAGCCCTACTAGTAGCTCCTACAATGAGCAGTTCTTC
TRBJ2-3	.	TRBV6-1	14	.	CASSLPTGTDTQYF	TGTGCCAGCAGCCTACCAACCGGCACAGATACGCAGTATTTT
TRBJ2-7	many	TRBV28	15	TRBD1	CASSNPRDRGYEQYF	TGTGCCAGCAGTAATCCCCGGGACAGGGGCTACGAGCAGTACTTC
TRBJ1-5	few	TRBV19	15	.	CASSSIGGWNQPQHF	TGTGCCAGTAGTAGTATCGGGGGTTGGAATCAGCCCCAGCATTTT
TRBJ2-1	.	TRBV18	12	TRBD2	CASSPPGLKQFF	TGTGCCAGCTCACCACCGGGACTAAAGCAGTTCTTC
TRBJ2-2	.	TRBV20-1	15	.	CSARDVGLNTGELFF	TGCAGTGCTAGAGATGTAGGACTGAACACCGGGGAGCTGTTTTTT
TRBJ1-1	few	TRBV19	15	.	CASSIAGRGAAEAFF	TGTGCCAGTAGTATCGCCGGGCGGGGGGCGGCTGAAGCTTTCTTT
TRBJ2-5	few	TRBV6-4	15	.	CASSDRGSGEETQYF	TGTGCCAGCAGTGACAGGGGAAGTGGAGAAGAGACCCAGTACTTC
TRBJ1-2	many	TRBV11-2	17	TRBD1	CASSLGGGTGQGYGYTF	TGTGCCAGCAGCTTAGGAGGGGGGACAGGGCAAGGCTATGGCTACACCTTC
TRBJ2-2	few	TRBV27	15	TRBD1	CASRAPTGPRGELFF	TGTGCCAGCAGGGCCCCGACAGGGCCCCGCGGGGAGCTGTTTTTT
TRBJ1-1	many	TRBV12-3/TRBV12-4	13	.	CASSYQIAGEAFF	TGTGCCAGCAGTTATCAGATAGCGGGTGAAGCTTTCTTT
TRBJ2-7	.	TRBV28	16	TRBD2	CASNNPGLADSYEQYF	TGTGCCAGCAACAACCCGGGACTAGCGGACTCCTACGAGCAGTACTTC
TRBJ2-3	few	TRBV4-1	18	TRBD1	CASSQEGQGVFLTDTQYF	TGCGCCAGCAGCCAAGAGGGACAGGGGGTTTTTCTCACAGATACGCAGTATTTT